This T cell receptor (beta chain) was profiled in a study of graft-versus-host responses after intestinal transplantation. Findings and limits, study-wide: When patients had graft-donor T cell macrochimerism, their allografts held high graft-versus-host to host-versus-graft clonal ratios.

V was clipped by 4 bases and J by 4 bases, with 9 bases between them. CDR1 is SGHRS and CDR2 is YFSETQ in the germline V gene. This CDR3 spans 12 amino acids. The repertoire was sequenced with immunoSEQ multiplex PCR; TCRdb's copy has only in-frame clones and lacks some. The sample records some 12,000 clones, approximately 76% being singletons. Comment on this clone: The antigen is unknown.

From the graft tissue, intraepithelial and lamina propria lymphocytes were released through processing. V is TRBV5-1 and J is TRBJ2-7; the D is unclear. This specimen was ileum tissue, taken 23 days after intestinal transplant. This TCR derives from a human patient who received an intestinal transplant, so some T cells may come from the graft donor. The CDR3 nucleotides are TGCGCCAGCAGCCCGGCCGGGTACGAGCAGTACTTC. Its protein product is CASSPAGYEQYF.